The 30 T cell receptor beta chains below were found in one sample sequenced in a study of T cells in localized non-small cell lung cancer. Sequencing used immunoSEQ multiplex PCR; TCRdb keeps in-frame clones, though not all of them. The data show roughly 28,000 clones, with around 86% seen just once and about 4% held by the top ten. The sequences come from peripheral blood, collected before any cancer treatment. These TCRs come from a woman aged 35-75 years with stage I lung adenocarcinoma.

Points on this clone: A junction boundary mismatches the germline segment, possibly from a read error. This chain connects TRBV6-1 to TRBJ1-2, with TRBD1 matching over 9 bases. The CDR3 totals 18 residues. The V gene's germline CDR1 is MNHNS and CDR2 SASEGT. The CDR3 reads CASSGWRTGAPINYVYTF. The CDR3 DNA follows: TGTGCCAGCAGTGGATGGAGGACAGGGGCCCCGATAAACTATGTCTACACCTTC.

V and J are TRBV18 and TRBJ2-2; the D is unclear. The CDR3 has 15 residues. The V end lost 2 bases, the J end lost 2 bases, and 9 bases lay between the germline ends. CDR1 is KGHSH, CDR2 LQKENI, per germline. In DNA form, the CDR3 reads TGTGCCAGCTCACCAATAGCACTTAACACCGGGGAGCTGTTTTTT. This translates into CASSPIALNTGELFF.

This clone was detected only once. The chain has TRBV19 and TRBJ2-1; 7 bases match TRBD2. Germline V gene lookup returns CDR1 LNHDA and CDR2 SQIVND (reference sequence). The CDR3 spans 16 residues. Losses at the gene ends were 7 bases for V and 3 bases for J; bases not matched to a gene: 12. The CDR3, as DNA: TGTGCCAGTACACTCTCGCGAGGGACTAACTACAATGAGCAGTTCTTC. It specifies CASTLSRGTNYNEQFF.

This clone appeared once. J is TRBJ1-3 and V is TRBV18; a possible D gene is TRBD1 (6 bases). Trimming pared 5 bases from V and 2 bases from J, leaving 13 bases between. The CDR3 runs 15 residues. The V gene's germline CDR1 is KGHSH and CDR2 LQKENI. CDR3 sequence (DNA): TGTGCCAGCTCAGCAGGACGACAGGCTGGAAACACCATATATTTT. Its protein is CASSAGRQAGNTIYF.

This sequence joins TRBV9 and TRBJ2-5, with 11 bases aligning to TRBD2. V shed 3 bases and J 5 bases; nucleotides not matched to a gene: 3. CDR3 size: 14 residues. Germline V gene data show CDR1 as SGDLS and CDR2 as YYNGEE. In DNA, the CDR3 is TGTGCCAGCAGCGCTAGCGGGGGGCAGGAGACCCAGTACTTC. Amino acid sequence: CASSASGGQETQYF.

This chain joins TRBV7-6 and TRBJ2-3; 11 bases fit TRBD2. This CDR3 region has 17 residues. V lost 1 base to trimming and J lost 7 bases; unmatched junction nucleotides: 10. Per germline, CDR1 SGHVS and CDR2 FNYEAQ. The CDR3: CASSLVGSGGAGNTQYF. CDR3 sequence (DNA): TGTGCCAGCAGCTTAGTAGGTAGCGGGGGGGCTGGGAATACGCAGTATTTT.

The chain links TRBV5-1 to TRBJ1-1; D unclear. The CDR3 extends over 13 amino acids. Germline V gene sequence: CDR1 SGHRS, CDR2 YFSETQ. V was shortened by 1 base and J by 7 bases, with 11 bases between the two germline ends. The CDR3 is CASSLPSGIEAFF. CDR3 in DNA: TGCGCCAGCAGCTTGCCCTCCGGGATTGAAGCTTTCTTT.

CDR3 residues: CASSYSGDIGTQYF. The DNA for the CDR3 is TGTGCCAGCAGTTACTCGGGGGACATCGGGACCCAGTACTTC. J is TRBJ2-5 and V is TRBV6-6; D may be TRBD1 (6 bases). Trimming removed 0 bases at V and 7 bases at J, with 12 bases between. The CDR3 totals 14 residues. The germline gives CDR1 MNHNY, CDR2 SVGAGI (reference sequence).

This clone came up a few times. The chain uses TRBV27 and TRBJ1-5; unclear D gene. V lost 3 bases and J 2 bases, leaving 11 bases between the germline ends. The germline V gene encodes CDR1 MNHEY and CDR2 SMNVEV (reference sequence). The length of the CDR3 is 15 residues. The chain's CDR3 is CASSFSTGGNQPQHF. The CDR3 DNA follows: TGTGCCAGCAGTTTTTCCACTGGGGGCAATCAGCCCCAGCATTTT.

V usage is TRBV7-9 and J usage is TRBJ1-2; 9 bases map to TRBD1. The V gene end was trimmed by 5 bases and the J gene end by 6 bases; junction bases not matched to a gene: 10. This CDR3 is 15 amino acids long. Germline CDR1 SEHNR, CDR2 FQNEAQ (reference sequence). DNA of the CDR3: TGTGCCAGCAGCATAGGGACAGGGCTGGCGGATGGCTACACCTTC. This sequence encodes CASSIGTGLADGYTF.

The chain carries TRBV6-1 and TRBJ1-3, with D unclear. The germline V and J ends were trimmed by 4 bases and 4 bases, with 8 bases remaining between them. CDR3 length equals 13 residues. CDR1 is MNHNS and CDR2 is SASEGT in the germline V gene. The CDR3 DNA sequence: TGTGCCAGCAGTGGCTGGAGGGGAAACACCATATATTTT. Its protein is CASSGWRGNTIYF.

The chain carries TRBV15 and TRBJ2-1; 7 bases line up with TRBD2. The CDR3 sequence is 15 residues long. The V and J ends lost 3 bases and 0 bases, in that order; junction bases with no gene match: 2. The germline gives CDR1 LNHNV, CDR2 YYDKDF (reference sequence). The CDR3 bases are TGTGCCACCAGCAGGGAGCGGGGCTCCTACAATGAGCAGTTCTTC. This codes for CATSRERGSYNEQFF.

The rearrangement links TRBV11-2 to TRBJ1-2; D remains ambiguous. With 5 bases removed from V and 2 bases from J, the gap between germline ends came to 15 bases. CDR3 length: 15 residues. The V gene's germline CDR1 is SGHAT and CDR2 FQNNGV. The CDR3 coding sequence is TGTGCCAGCAGCCCCGGTTCCCGCTTGAACTATGGCTACACCTTC. Protein product: CASSPGSRLNYGYTF.

The rearrangement uses TRBV11-3 and TRBJ2-7; 8 bases agree with TRBD1. This CDR3 has 14 amino acids. With 4 bases clipped from V and 6 bases from J, the junction kept 8 bases outside the gene matches. The germline V gene encodes CDR1 SGHNT and CDR2 YENEEA. The CDR3 reads CASSSLADRGEQYF. CDR3 coding DNA: TGTGCCAGCAGCTCCCTCGCCGACAGGGGCGAGCAGTACTTC.

The chain combines TRBV9 with TRBJ2-2, with D possibly being TRBD1 (5 bases). The CDR3 loop spans 13 amino acids. V lost 4 bases, J lost 3 bases, and 7 bases lay in between. Germline V CDR1 and CDR2: SGDLS, YYNGEE. The CDR3 bases are TGTGCCAGCAGCTTCAGGGACACCGGGGAGCTGTTTTTT. This sequence encodes CASSFRDTGELFF. Based on the CDR3 plus reference TRBV9 and TRBJ2-2, the full variable domain is DSGVTQTPKHLITATGQRVTLRCSPRSGDLSVYWYQQSLDQGLQFLIQYYNGEERAKGNILERFSAQQFPDLHSELNLSSLELGDSALYFCASSFRDTGELFFGEGSRLTVL.

There are a few counts of this clone. The CDR3: CASSDGGAYNEQFF. CDR3 nucleotide sequence: TGTGCCAGCAGTGACGGCGGAGCCTACAATGAGCAGTTCTTC. The rearrangement uses TRBV6-4 and TRBJ2-1; D unclear. The V end was cut by 2 bases, the J end by 2 bases, with 7 bases between. Germline assignment: CDR1 MRHNA and CDR2 SNTAGT. The CDR3 extends over 14 amino acids.

This clone has just one count. The chain is built from TRBV7-2 and TRBJ1-2; D uncertain. V shed 5 bases and J shed 3 bases, with 7 bases lying between them. Germline-derived CDR1 and CDR2 are SGHTA and FQGNSA. The CDR3 spans 12 residues. CDR3 sequence reads: CASSQMDYGYTF. CDR3 coding DNA: TGTGCCAGCAGCCAGATGGACTATGGCTACACCTTC.

This clone was recorded a few times. V is TRBV30 and J is TRBJ1-1; TRBD1 might be the D (5 bases). V gave up 2 bases and J gave up 8 bases, with 18 bases separating them. Looked up from germline, CDR1 is GTSNPN and CDR2 is SVGIG (reference sequence). The CDR3 has 14 amino acids. The CDR3 reads CAWSTTVGGTEAFF. CDR3 sequence (DNA): TGTGCCTGGAGTACCACAGTGGGGGGAACAGAAGCTTTCTTT.

The V call is TRBV4-1, the J call TRBJ2-5, with 8 bases matching TRBD2. CDR1 MGHRA and CDR2 YSYEKL come from the germline V gene. The V gene end was trimmed by 2 bases and the J gene end by 4 bases; junction bases not matched to a gene: 6. There are 15 residues in the CDR3. The DNA for the CDR3 is TGCGCCAGCAGCCAACGGACTAGCCGTGGAGAGACCCAGTACTTC. Translation gives CASSQRTSRGETQYF.

This clone was found a few times. This chain uses TRBV20-1 with TRBJ2-1; D gene ambiguous. CDR3 length equals 11 residues. V was pared by 5 bases and J by 12 bases, with 14 bases between. Germline V gene lookup returns CDR1 DFQATT and CDR2 SNEGSKA (reference sequence). CDR3 nucleotides: TGCAGTGCTGCCTTTTCCCGCGGGCAGTTCTTC. Protein: CSAAFSRGQFF.

This chain uses TRBV7-2 with TRBJ2-3; D not certain. Germline loops: CDR1 SGHTA, CDR2 FQGNSA. This CDR3 has 10 amino acids. Trimming stripped 7 bases from V and 2 bases from J, with 1 base between. CDR3 DNA sequence: TGTGCCAGCACCACAGATACGCAGTATTTT. Its protein product is CASTTDTQYF.

J is TRBJ2-3 and V is TRBV27; 11 nucleotides match TRBD2. CDR1 and CDR2 from the germline V gene are MNHEY and SMNVEV (reference sequence). V dropped 4 bases and J dropped 6; count of bases not matched to a gene: 9. The CDR3 contains 16 residues. The CDR3 coding sequence is TGTGCCAGCAGTTCGGGGACTAGCGGAAAACTGGATACGCAGTATTTT. Protein product: CASSSGTSGKLDTQYF.

The chain employs TRBV29-1 and TRBJ2-2; TRBD1 agrees at 9 bases. Trimming at V came to 5 bases and at J to 6 bases, leaving 4 bases not matched to a gene. CDR1 is SQVTM and CDR2 is ANQGSEA in the germline V gene. This CDR3 contains 13 residues. In DNA form, the CDR3 reads TGCAGCGTTATACAGGGGGCCTCCGGGGAGCTGTTTTTT. It codes for CSVIQGASGELFF.

The chain is built from TRBV10-3 and TRBJ1-6; D may be TRBD1 (5 bases). The CDR3 extends over 15 amino acids. Trimming took 0 bases from V and 10 from J, leaving 13 bases between them. CDR1 and CDR2 (germline): ENHRY, SYGVKD. The CDR3 reads CAISESGREGSPLHF. The CDR3 DNA reads as TGTGCCATCAGTGAGTCCGGCAGGGAAGGCTCACCCCTCCACTTT.

As to this clone: At the DNA level, this CDR3 is encoded by other sequences in the same sample as well. The chain combines TRBV5-4 with TRBJ1-3, with 7 positions matching TRBD1. Unmatched junction bases numbered 4, after V lost 4 bases and J lost 0 bases. Germline V gene lookup returns CDR1 SGHNT and CDR2 YYREEE (reference sequence). The CDR3 covers 15 residues. DNA for the CDR3: TGTGCCAGCAGCCTAGGGACAGTCTCTGGAAACACCATATATTTT. The encoded protein is CASSLGTVSGNTIYF.

This clone was observed a single time. The rearrangement uses TRBV7-9 and TRBJ2-1; 7 nucleotides align to TRBD2. Germline V gives CDR1 SEHNR, CDR2 FQNEAQ (reference sequence). The CDR3 totals 18 residues. V dropped 1 base and J dropped 6; count of bases not matched to a gene: 15. The CDR3 DNA reads as TGTGCCAGCAGCTTAGTTGCGGGGGTCGCGATTAGGATCAATGAGCAGTTCTTC. Amino acid sequence: CASSLVAGVAIRINEQFF.

This clone was seen only once. This sequence joins TRBV4-1 and TRBJ1-3; 7 positions match TRBD1. Trimming cost V 5 bases and J 0 bases; bases outside gene matches: 19. CDR3 length: 20 residues. Per germline, CDR1 MGHRA and CDR2 YSYEKL. The DNA of the CDR3 is TGCGCCAGCAGCACCCGAACAGGGGAATTGAACGGGATCTCTGGAAACACCATATATTTT. This codes for CASSTRTGELNGISGNTIYF.

The chain uses TRBV18 and TRBJ2-3; 9 nucleotides line up with TRBD1. Looked up from germline, CDR1 is KGHSH and CDR2 is LQKENI. The CDR3 contains 15 residues. The J segment lost 5 bases and the V segment lost 3 bases, leaving 6 bases of the junction unmatched. CDR3 coding DNA: TGTGCCAGCTCACCCGGGACAGGGAATAGAGATACGCAGTATTTT. This sequence encodes CASSPGTGNRDTQYF.

J is TRBJ1-2 and V is TRBV18; 8 nucleotides match TRBD1. V shed 3 bases, J shed 4 bases, and the junction held 7 bases outside the gene matches. Germline V CDR1 and CDR2: KGHSH, LQKENI. The CDR3 is made up of 15 amino acids. The CDR3 bases are TGTGCCAGCTCACCGGGACAGGTCATTGCCTATGGCTACACCTTC. Translation: CASSPGQVIAYGYTF.

This sequence joins TRBV4-3 and TRBJ2-5, with D tentatively TRBD2 (6 bases). This CDR3 has 15 amino acids. Germline CDR1 and CDR2: LGHNA and YSLEER. V was clipped by 1 base and J by 5 bases, with 14 bases between them. CDR3 sequence reads: CASSQGRGPAETQYF. The CDR3, as DNA: TGCGCCAGCAGCCAAGGGCGGGGCCCCGCGGAGACCCAGTACTTC.